This T cell receptor (beta chain) was recorded in a study of blood T cell repertoires in COVID-19. In the study overall: Sites in the United States, Italy and Spain provided acute and convalescent COVID-19 samples. From T cells, B-cell-depleted T cells, or PBMCs came the material, which was cDNA or gDNA.

In Seattle, patients joined the study during active infection and were tracked longitudinally. The germline V gene has CDR1 SGDLS and CDR2 YYNGEE. The V end lost 4 bases, the J end lost 6 bases, and 13 bases lay between the germline ends. The CDR3 consists of 13 residues. In the original analysis: Nucleated cell counts were estimated from reference gene primer amplification. Profiling relied on immunoSEQ multiplex PCR, and the TCRdb table lists in-frame clones only, not all of them. V, J and clone size are taken as reported in that table, and D and trimming were inferred from the DNA itself. There are roughly 150,000 clones in the sample; 85% to 90% occur only once, and 13% lies in the top ten.

V usage is TRBV9 and J usage is TRBJ1-1; D remains unclear. The receptor was isolated from a man in his late teens or twenties with COVID-19, enrolled during active disease. Input material: peripheral blood. CDR3 bases: TGTGCCAGCAGCCAGACTATTACCCCTGAAGCTTTCTTT. Translation gives CASSQTITPEAFF.